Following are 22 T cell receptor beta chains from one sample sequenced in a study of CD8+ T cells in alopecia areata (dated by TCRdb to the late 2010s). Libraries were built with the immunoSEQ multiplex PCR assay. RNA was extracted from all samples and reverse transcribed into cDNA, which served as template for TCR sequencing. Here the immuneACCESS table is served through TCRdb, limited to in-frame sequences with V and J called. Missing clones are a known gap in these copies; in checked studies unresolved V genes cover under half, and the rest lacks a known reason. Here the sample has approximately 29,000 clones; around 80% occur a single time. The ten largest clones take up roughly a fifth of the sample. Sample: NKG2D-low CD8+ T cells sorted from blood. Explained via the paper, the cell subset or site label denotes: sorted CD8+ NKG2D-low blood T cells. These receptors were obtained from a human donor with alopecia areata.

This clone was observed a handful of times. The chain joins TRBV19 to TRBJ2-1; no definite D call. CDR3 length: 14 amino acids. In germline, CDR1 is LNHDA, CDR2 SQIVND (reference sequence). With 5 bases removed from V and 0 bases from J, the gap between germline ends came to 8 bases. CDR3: CASSGTASYNEQFF. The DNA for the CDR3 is TGTGCCAGTAGTGGCACTGCCTCCTACAATGAGCAGTTCTTC.

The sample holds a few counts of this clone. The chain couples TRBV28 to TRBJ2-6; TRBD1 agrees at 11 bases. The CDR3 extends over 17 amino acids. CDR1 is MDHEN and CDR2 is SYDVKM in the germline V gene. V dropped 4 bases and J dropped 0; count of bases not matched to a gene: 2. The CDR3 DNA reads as TGTGCCAGCAGTTGGACAGGGGGCTTCTCTGGGGCCAACGTCCTGACTTTC. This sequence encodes CASSWTGGFSGANVLTF. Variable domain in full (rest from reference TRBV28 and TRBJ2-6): DVKVTQSSRYLVKRTGEKVFLECVQDMDHENMFWYRQDPGLGLRLIYFSYDVKMKEKGDIPEGYSVSREKKERFSLILESASTNQTSMYLCASSWTGGFSGANVLTFGAGSRLTVL.

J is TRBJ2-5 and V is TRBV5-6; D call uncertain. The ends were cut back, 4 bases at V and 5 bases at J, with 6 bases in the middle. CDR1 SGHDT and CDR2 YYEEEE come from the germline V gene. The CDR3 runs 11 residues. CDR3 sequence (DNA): TGTGCCAGCAGCCTGTCCGAGACCCAGTACTTC. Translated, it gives CASSLSETQYF.

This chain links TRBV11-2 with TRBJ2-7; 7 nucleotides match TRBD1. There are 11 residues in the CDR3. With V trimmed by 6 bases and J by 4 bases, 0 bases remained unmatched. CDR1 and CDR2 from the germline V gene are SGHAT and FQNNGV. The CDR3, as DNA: TGTGCCAGCAGACAGGGGTACGAGCAGTACTTC. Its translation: CASRQGYEQYF.

DNA for the CDR3: TGTGCCTGGAGTCCACTGACATATTACAATGAGCAGTTCTTC. It yields the protein CAWSPLTYYNEQFF. V gene TRBV30 combines with J gene TRBJ2-1; D is ambiguous. Trimming pared 2 bases from V and 4 bases from J, leaving 12 bases between. CDR1 is GTSNPN and CDR2 is SVGIG in the germline V gene (reference sequence). The length of the CDR3 is 14 residues.

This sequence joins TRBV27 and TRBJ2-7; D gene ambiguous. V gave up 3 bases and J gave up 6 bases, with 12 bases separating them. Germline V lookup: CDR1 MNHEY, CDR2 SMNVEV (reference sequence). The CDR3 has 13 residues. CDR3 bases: TGTGCCAGCAGTTTTGTAGGGCAGGTCGAGCAGTACTTC. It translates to CASSFVGQVEQYF.

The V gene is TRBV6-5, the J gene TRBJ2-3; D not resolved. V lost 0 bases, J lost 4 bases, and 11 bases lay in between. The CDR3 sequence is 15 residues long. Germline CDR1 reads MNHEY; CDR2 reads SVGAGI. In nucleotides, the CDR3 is TGTGCCAGCAGTTACTCGCCACTCGGGCCAGATACGCAGTATTTT. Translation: CASSYSPLGPDTQYF.

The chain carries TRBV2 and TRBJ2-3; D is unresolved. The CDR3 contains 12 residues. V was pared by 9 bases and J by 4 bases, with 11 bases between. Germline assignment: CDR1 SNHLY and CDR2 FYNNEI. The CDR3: CASESLADTQYF. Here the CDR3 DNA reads TGTGCCAGTGAGTCTCTCGCAGATACGCAGTATTTT.

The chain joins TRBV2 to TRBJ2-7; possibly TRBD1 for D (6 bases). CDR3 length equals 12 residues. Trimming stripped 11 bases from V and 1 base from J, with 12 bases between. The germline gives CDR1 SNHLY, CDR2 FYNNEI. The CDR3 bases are TGTGCCGGGGCAGGACAGTCCTACGAGCAGTACTTC. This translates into CAGAGQSYEQYF.

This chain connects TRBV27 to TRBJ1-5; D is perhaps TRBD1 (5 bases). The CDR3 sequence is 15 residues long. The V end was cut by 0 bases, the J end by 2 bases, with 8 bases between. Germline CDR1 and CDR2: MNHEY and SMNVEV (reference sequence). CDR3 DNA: TGTGCCAGCAGTTTATCCCCACAGGGCAATCAGCCCCAGCATTTT. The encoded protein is CASSLSPQGNQPQHF.

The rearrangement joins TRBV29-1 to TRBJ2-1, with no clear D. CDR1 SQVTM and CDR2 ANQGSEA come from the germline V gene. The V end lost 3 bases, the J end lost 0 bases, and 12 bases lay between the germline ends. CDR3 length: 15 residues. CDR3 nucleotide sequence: TGCAGCGTTGAGGAAGGGAAGAGCTCCTACAATGAGCAGTTCTTC. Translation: CSVEEGKSSYNEQFF.

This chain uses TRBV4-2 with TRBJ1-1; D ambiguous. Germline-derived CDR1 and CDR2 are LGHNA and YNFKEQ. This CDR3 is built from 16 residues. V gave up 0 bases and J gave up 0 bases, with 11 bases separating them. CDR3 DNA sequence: TGTGCCAGCAGCCAAGAGGCTTGGGTCCTGAACACTGAAGCTTTCTTT. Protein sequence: CASSQEAWVLNTEAFF.

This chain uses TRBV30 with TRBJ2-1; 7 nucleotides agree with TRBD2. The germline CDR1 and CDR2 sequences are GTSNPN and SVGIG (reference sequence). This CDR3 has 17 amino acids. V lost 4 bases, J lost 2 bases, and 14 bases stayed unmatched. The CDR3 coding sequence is TGTGCCTGGACCCCCGTTCACTATCGGGGGGCCTACAATGAGCAGTTCTTC. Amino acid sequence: CAWTPVHYRGAYNEQFF.

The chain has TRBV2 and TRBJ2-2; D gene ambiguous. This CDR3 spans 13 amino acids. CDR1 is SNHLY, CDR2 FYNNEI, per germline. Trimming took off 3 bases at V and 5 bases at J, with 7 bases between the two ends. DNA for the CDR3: TGTGCCAGCAGTGAGCCAGAGACCGGGGAGCTGTTTTTT. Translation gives CASSEPETGELFF.

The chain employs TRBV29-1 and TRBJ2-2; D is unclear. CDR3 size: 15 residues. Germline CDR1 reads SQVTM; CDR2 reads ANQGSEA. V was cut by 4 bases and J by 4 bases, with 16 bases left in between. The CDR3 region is CSVAIQGRGTGELFF. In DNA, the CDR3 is TGCAGCGTTGCAATCCAAGGGCGTGGCACCGGGGAGCTGTTTTTT.

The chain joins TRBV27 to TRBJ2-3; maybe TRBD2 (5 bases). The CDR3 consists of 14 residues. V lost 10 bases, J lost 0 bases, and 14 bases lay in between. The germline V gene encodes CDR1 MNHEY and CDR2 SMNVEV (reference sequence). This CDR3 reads CATGTSGSTDTQYF. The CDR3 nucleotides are TGTGCCACCGGTACGAGCGGAAGCACAGATACGCAGTATTTT.

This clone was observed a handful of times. The CDR3 DNA follows: TGTGCCACCAGACAAAATAGCAATCAGCCCCAGCATTTT. Translated, it gives CATRQNSNQPQHF. V is TRBV15 and J is TRBJ1-5; no clear D gene. This CDR3 region has 13 residues. V gave up 6 bases and J gave up 0 bases, with 6 bases separating them. CDR1 is LNHNV and CDR2 is YYDKDF in the germline V gene (reference sequence).

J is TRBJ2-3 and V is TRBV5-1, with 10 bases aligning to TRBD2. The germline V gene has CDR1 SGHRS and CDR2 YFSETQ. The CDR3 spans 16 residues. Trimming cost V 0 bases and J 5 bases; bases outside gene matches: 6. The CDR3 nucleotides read TGCGCCAGCAGCTTGGGCCTAGCGGGAGATGGAGATACGCAGTATTTT. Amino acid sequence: CASSLGLAGDGDTQYF.

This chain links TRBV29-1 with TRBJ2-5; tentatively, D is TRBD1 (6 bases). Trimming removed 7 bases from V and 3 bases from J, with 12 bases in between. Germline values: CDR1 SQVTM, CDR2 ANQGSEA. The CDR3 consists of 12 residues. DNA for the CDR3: TGCAGCGCGGACAGTTCAGAAGAGACCCAGTACTTC. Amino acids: CSADSSEETQYF.

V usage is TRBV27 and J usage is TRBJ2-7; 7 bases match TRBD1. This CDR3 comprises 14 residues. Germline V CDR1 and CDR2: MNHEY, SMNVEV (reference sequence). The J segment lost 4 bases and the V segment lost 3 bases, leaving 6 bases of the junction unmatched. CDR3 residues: CASSFDRERYEQYF. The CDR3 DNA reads TGTGCCAGCAGTTTTGACAGGGAAAGATACGAGCAGTACTTC.

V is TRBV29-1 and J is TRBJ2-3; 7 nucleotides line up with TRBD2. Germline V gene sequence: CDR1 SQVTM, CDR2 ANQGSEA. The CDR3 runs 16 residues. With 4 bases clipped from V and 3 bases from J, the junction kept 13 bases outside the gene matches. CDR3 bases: TGCAGCGTTGTTGGGGAGGGTCAATTCGCAACAGATACGCAGTATTTT. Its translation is CSVVGEGQFATDTQYF.

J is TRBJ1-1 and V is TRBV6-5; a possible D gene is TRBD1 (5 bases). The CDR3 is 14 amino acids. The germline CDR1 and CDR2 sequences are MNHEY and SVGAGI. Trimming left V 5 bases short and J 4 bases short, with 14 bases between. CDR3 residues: CASSRGVESTEAFF. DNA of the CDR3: TGTGCCAGCAGTAGAGGGGTTGAGAGCACTGAAGCTTTCTTT.